In its sample, the clone carrying this T cell receptor beta chain was seen many times. Its antigen remains unknown. The CDR3 sequence is 15 residues long. V gave up 1 base and J gave up 4 bases, with 10 bases separating them. Germline lookup yields CDR1 MGHRA and CDR2 YSYEKL. MiXCR, run by TCRdb on the 5' RACE reads, gives a single entry per CDR3 protein. The table has roughly 60,000 distinct CDR3 sequences, roughly 6.9% seen once. The data are from a study of T cells after yellow fever vaccination. Whole-study findings and limits: Overlap between CD4 and CD8 compartments was detected for a small share of clonotypes. The booster response re-showed most primary clones: around 96% CD4, over 80% CD8.

This receptor was identified in a man between 18 and 29 years old who received the YFV17D yellow fever vaccine. The sequencing here drew on CD8+ T cells sorted from PBMCs, taken on the day of the first yellow fever vaccination. The chain joins TRBV4-1 to TRBJ2-2; TRBD1 or TRBD2 may be the D gene (5 bases each). CDR3 nucleotide sequence: TGCGCCAGCAGCCAAGGAGAGGGGCGCACCGGGGAGCTGTTTTTT. It translates to CASSQGEGRTGELFF.